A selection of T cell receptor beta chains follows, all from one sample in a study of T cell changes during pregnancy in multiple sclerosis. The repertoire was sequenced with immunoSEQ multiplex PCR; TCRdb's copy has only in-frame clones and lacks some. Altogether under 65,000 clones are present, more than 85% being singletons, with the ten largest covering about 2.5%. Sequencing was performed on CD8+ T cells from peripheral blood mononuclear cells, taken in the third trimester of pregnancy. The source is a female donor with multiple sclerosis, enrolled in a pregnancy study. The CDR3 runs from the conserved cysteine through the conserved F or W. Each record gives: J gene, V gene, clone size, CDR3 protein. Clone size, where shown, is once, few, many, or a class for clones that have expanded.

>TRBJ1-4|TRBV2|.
CASSATQGADEKLFF
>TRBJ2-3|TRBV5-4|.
CASSSQLGSTDTQYF
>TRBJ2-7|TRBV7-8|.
CASSSLGTSGIYEQYF
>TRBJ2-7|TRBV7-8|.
CASTGQGDREQYF
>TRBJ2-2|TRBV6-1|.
CASSATSGTLSNTGELFF
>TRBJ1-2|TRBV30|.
CAWSVGGVVNYGYTF
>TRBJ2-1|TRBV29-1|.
CSVPRLSDEQFF
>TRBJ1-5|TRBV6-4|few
CASSEGQGAHQPQHF
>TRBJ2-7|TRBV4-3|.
CASSQDRGSGYEQYF
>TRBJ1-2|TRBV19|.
CATRTSRVEGYTF
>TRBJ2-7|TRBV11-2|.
CASSLEFGQGYEQYF
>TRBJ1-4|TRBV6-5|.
CASRPTGGPEKLFF
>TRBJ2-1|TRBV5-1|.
CASSLARGVEQFF
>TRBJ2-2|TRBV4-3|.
CASSQTSTGELFF
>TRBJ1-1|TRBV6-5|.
CASRTGSTEAFF
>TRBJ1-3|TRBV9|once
CASSVSGLGNTIYF
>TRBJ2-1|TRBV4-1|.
CASSQGWDTPYNEQFF
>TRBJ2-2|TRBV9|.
CASSASNTGELFF
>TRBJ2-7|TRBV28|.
CASSSVLLGEQYF
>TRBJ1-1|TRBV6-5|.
CASGGEGGNTEAFF
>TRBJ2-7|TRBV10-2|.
CASSEGGGAYEQYF
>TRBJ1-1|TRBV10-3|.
CAISEVGQREAFF
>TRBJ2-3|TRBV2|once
CATREGRGSDTQYF
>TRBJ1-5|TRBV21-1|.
CASSRRRDRDQPQHF
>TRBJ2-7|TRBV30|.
CAWSWGTYEQYF
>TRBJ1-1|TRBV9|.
CASSVSSGLTEAFF
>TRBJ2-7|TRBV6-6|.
CASSYGTGGYEQYF
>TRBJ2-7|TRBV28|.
CASSLSGGAREQYF
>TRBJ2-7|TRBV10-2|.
CASSEGLATEQYF
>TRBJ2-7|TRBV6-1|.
CASSEAPGQGYEQYF
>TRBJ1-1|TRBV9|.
CASSRQGDTEAFF
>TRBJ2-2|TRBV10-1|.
CASSESGRDTGELFF
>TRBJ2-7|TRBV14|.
CASSQTGVLYEQYF
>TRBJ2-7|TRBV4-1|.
CASSQDLDIAGASYEQYF
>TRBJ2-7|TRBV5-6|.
CASSLAGGDEQYF
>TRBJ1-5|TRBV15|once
CATSREEYSNQPQHF
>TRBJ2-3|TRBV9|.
CASSVALAGQTDTQYF
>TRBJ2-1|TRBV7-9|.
CASRTGQGANEQFF
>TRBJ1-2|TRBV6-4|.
CASSTVPGRQNYGYTF
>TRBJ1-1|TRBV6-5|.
CASSYSLATEAFF
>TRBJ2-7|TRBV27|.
CASSWSGMNYEQYF
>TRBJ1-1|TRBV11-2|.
CASSLEPAGTEAFF
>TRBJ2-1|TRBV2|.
CASSDPGLAGLLSYNEQFF
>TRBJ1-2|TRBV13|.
CASSHRDRGQGYTF
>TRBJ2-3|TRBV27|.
CASSVSGSYGDTQYF
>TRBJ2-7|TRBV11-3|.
CASSARQGAKTYEQYF
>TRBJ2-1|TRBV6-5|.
CASSSGTGGYNEQFF
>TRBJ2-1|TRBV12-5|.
CASGLAAGTFDEQFF
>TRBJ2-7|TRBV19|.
CASSMGTGPYEQYF
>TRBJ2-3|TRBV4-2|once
CASSQGVGQGAADTQYF
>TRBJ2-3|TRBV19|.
CASTPRDSVRTDTQYF
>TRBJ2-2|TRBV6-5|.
CASSSHTNTGELFF
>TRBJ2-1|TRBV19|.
CASSIPPSGRPGNNEQFF